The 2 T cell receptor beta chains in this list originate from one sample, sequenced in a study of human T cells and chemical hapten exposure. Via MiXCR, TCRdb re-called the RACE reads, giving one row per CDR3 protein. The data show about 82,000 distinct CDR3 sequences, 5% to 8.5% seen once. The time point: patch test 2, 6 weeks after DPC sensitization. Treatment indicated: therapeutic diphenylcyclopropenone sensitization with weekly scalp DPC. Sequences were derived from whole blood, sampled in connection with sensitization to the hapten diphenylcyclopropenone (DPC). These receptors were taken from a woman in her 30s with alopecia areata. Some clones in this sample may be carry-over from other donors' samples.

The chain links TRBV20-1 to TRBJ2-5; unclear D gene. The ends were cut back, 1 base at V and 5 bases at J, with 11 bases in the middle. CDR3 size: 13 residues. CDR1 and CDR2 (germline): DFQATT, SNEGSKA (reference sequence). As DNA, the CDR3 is TGCAGTGCTAGAGTAACGGAATTCGAGACCCAGTACTTC. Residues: CSARVTEFETQYF.

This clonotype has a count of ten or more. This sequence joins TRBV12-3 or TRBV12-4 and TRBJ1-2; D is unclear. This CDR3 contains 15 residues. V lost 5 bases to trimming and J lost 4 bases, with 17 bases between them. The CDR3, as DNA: TGTGCCAGCAGTGGGTTTGAGTTCGGATCCTATGGCTACACCTTC. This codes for CASSGFEFGSYGYTF.